This passage covers 32 T cell receptor beta chains from one sample sequenced in a study of shared clonotypes between healthy human individuals (TCRdb year 2020). Libraries were prepared through the immunoSEQ multiplex PCR assay. The clones in this table, taken by TCRdb from immuneACCESS, are in-frame only. Not every clone is retained; where verified, under half of the shortfall comes from an unresolved V gene, and the cause of the rest is unknown. The sample table shows about 2.5 million clones, and 92% are seen once. The leading ten clones occupy 0.37% of the sample. The sequencing sample was made of naive CD4+ T cells from PBMCs. The intended sense of this specimen's cell subset or site label: CD45RA+ positively selected. The receptor source for this set is a man in his late teens or twenties in good health. Some clones in this sample may be carry-over from other donors' samples.

V and J are TRBV5-1 and TRBJ2-2; 7 bases line up with TRBD2. Trimming cost V 2 bases and J 0 bases; bases outside gene matches: 16. CDR1 is SGHRS and CDR2 is YFSETQ in the germline V gene. CDR3 length: 20 residues. The CDR3 nucleotides are TGCGCCAGCAGCTTACTACCGGGACTATCCATAGAGTCGAACACCGGGGAGCTGTTTTTT. Its protein product is CASSLLPGLSIESNTGELFF.

This clone was counted a few times. The J gene is TRBJ1-5, the V gene TRBV19, with 8 bases lining up with TRBD1. CDR1 LNHDA and CDR2 SQIVND come from the germline V gene (reference sequence). This CDR3 contains 15 residues. V shed 3 bases, J shed 5 bases, and the junction held 6 bases outside the gene matches. The CDR3 loop reads CASSIQGAWDQPQHF. The CDR3, as DNA: TGTGCCAGTAGTATCCAGGGGGCTTGGGATCAGCCCCAGCATTTT.

This chain links TRBV25-1 with TRBJ2-5; 7 positions match TRBD2. CDR1 and CDR2 from the germline V gene are MGHDK and SYGVNS. V lost 3 bases to trimming and J lost 11 bases; unmatched junction nucleotides: 18. The length of the CDR3 is 16 residues. The CDR3 sequence: CASSEPRASGLWEQYF. CDR3 nucleotide sequence: TGTGCCAGCAGTGAGCCCCGGGCTAGCGGCCTGTGGGAGCAGTACTTC. Combining the CDR3 with reference TRBV25-1 and TRBJ2-5 gives the whole variable domain EADIYQTPRYLVIGTGKKITLECSQTMGHDKMYWYQQDPGMELHLIHYSYGVNSTEKGDLSSESTVSRIRTEHFPLTLESARPSHTSQYLCASSEPRASGLWEQYFGPGTRLLVL.

The chain couples TRBV7-9 to TRBJ1-4; 9 nucleotides align to TRBD1. The CDR3 consists of 15 residues. Looked up from germline, CDR1 is SEHNR and CDR2 is FQNEAQ (reference sequence). V lost 5 bases, J lost 7 bases, and 8 bases stayed unmatched. CDR3 sequence (DNA): TGTGCCAGCAGCCCCCACAGGGGGCGAACTGAAAAACTGTTTTTT. This gives the protein CASSPHRGRTEKLFF.

The rearrangement joins TRBV18 to TRBJ1-5; 7 bases fit TRBD1. The CDR3 extends over 16 amino acids. V shed 3 bases, J shed 3 bases, and the junction held 8 bases outside the gene matches. CDR1 KGHSH and CDR2 LQKENI come from the germline V gene. The CDR3 is CASSPGGQAANQPQHF. CDR3 sequence (DNA): TGTGCCAGCTCACCCGGCGGACAGGCCGCCAATCAGCCCCAGCATTTT.

There are a few counts of this clone. The chain couples TRBV5-1 to TRBJ1-2; D ambiguous. Trimming cost V 2 bases and J 8 bases, with 13 bases left between them. Germline V gene sequence: CDR1 SGHRS, CDR2 YFSETQ. This CDR3 comprises 13 residues. For the CDR3, the DNA is TGCGCCAGCAGCTTATCTGGGAGGAACGGCTACACCTTC. Encoded protein: CASSLSGRNGYTF.

The chain couples TRBV27 to TRBJ2-3; TRBD2 matches at 10 bases. CDR3 length: 17 amino acids. The germline gives CDR1 MNHEY, CDR2 SMNVEV (reference sequence). With 5 bases clipped from V and 2 bases from J, the junction kept 10 bases outside the gene matches. CDR3 sequence reads: CASSPIRTSGLTDTQYF. The CDR3 region has the DNA TGTGCCAGCAGTCCGATCAGGACTAGCGGCCTCACAGATACGCAGTATTTT.

About this clone: The same CDR3 arises from other DNA sequences in this sample as well. This CDR3 reads CASSEGEQYF. The CDR3 DNA reads as TGTGCCAGCAGTGAAGGGGAGCAGTACTTC. The chain combines TRBV6-1 with TRBJ2-7, with D hard to call. The CDR3 runs 10 residues. The V end lost 1 base, the J end lost 7 bases, and 2 bases lay between the germline ends. Germline CDR1 reads MNHNS; CDR2 reads SASEGT.

CDR3 sequence reads: CASSFYRTGWETQYF. CDR3 bases: TGTGCCAGCAGCTTTTATCGGACAGGGTGGGAGACCCAGTACTTC. This sequence joins TRBV5-4 and TRBJ2-5; 8 bases are shared with TRBD1. Germline V gene data show CDR1 as SGHNT and CDR2 as YYREEE (reference sequence). The CDR3 length is 15 residues. V was clipped by 2 bases and J by 5 bases; unmatched bases: 8.

The chain combines TRBV7-4 with TRBJ2-5, with unresolved D. Germline CDR1 and CDR2: SGHVT and SQSDAQ. Trimming removed 3 bases at V and 4 bases at J, with 9 bases between. This CDR3 has 13 amino acids. CDR3 sequence: CASSFGTPETQYF. The CDR3 region has the DNA TGTGCCAGCAGCTTCGGAACTCCAGAGACCCAGTACTTC.

The chain recombines TRBV5-1 with TRBJ2-7, with 9 bases identical to TRBD1. From germline, CDR1 is SGHRS and CDR2 YFSETQ. CDR3 size: 16 residues. V trimming: 0 bases; J trimming: 6 bases; junction bases outside the gene matches: 10. The CDR3 bases are TGCGCCAGCAGCTTGGGTGGGGGGACAGGGCGAGGCGAGCAGTACTTC. Translated: CASSLGGGTGRGEQYF. Using reference TRBV5-1 and TRBJ2-7 for the parts outside the CDR3, the full variable domain is KAGVTQTPRYLIKTRGQQVTLSCSPISGHRSVSWYQQTPGQGLQFLFEYFSETQRNKGNFPGRFSGRQFSNSRSEMNVSTLELGDSALYLCASSLGGGTGRGEQYFGPGTRLTVT.

The CDR3, as DNA: TGCGCCAGCAGCTCGGACGAGGGCACTGAAGCTTTCTTT. It is translated as CASSSDEGTEAFF. The chain links TRBV5-1 to TRBJ1-1, with no clear D. Deletions cut 3 bases from V and 4 bases from J, with 10 bases between. Germline V gene sequence: CDR1 SGHRS, CDR2 YFSETQ. This CDR3 comprises 13 residues.

The chain links TRBV5-1 to TRBJ2-1, with 8 bases that match TRBD2. The junction had 8 bases not matched to a gene; V was cut back by 4 bases and J by 2 bases. The CDR3 has 16 residues. Per the germline V gene, CDR1 is SGHRS and CDR2 is YFSETQ. CDR3 nucleotide sequence: TGCGCCAGCAGCCCGACTAGCGATAGACCCTACAATGAGCAGTTCTTC. This translates into CASSPTSDRPYNEQFF.

The gene calls are TRBV11-3 and TRBJ1-3; D is undetermined. V lost 5 bases and J 1 base, leaving 6 bases between the germline ends. Germline V gives CDR1 SGHNT, CDR2 YENEEA. There are 13 residues in the CDR3. CDR3 in DNA: TGTGCCAGCAGCACAGAGTCTGGAAACACCATATATTTT. Protein: CASSTESGNTIYF.

This clone was recorded once. The chain links TRBV19 to TRBJ1-5, with 8 bases fitting TRBD1. Trimming at V came to 3 bases and at J to 7 bases, leaving 5 bases not matched to a gene. CDR1 LNHDA and CDR2 SQIVND come from the germline V gene (reference sequence). The CDR3 contains 14 residues. The CDR3 DNA reads as TGTGCCAGTAGTATCTCGACAGGGGAACAGCCCCAGCATTTT. It specifies CASSISTGEQPQHF. Complete variable domain (other parts from reference TRBV19 and TRBJ1-5): DGGITQSPKYLFRKEGQNVTLSCEQNLNHDAMYWYRQDPGQGLRLIYYSQIVNDFQKGDIAEGYSVSREKKESFPLTVTSAQKNPTAFYLCASSISTGEQPQHFGDGTRLSIL.

The chain couples TRBV10-3 to TRBJ1-2; possible D gene TRBD1, 5 bases. Deletions cut 3 bases from V and 7 bases from J, with 12 bases between. This CDR3 contains 13 residues. Germline values: CDR1 ENHRY, CDR2 SYGVKD. The CDR3 loop reads CAISDSGERGYTF. CDR3 in DNA: TGTGCCATCAGTGACTCGGGGGAGCGTGGCTACACCTTC.

The chain carries TRBV6-5 and TRBJ1-1, with D tentatively TRBD1 (5 bases). The length of the CDR3 is 14 residues. Trimming removed 6 bases from V and 6 bases from J, with 17 bases in between. Germline CDR1 reads MNHEY; CDR2 reads SVGAGI. The CDR3 is CASSTGTTGPEAFF. DNA for the CDR3: TGTGCCAGCAGCACGGGGACCACGGGCCCTGAAGCTTTCTTT.

This chain connects TRBV5-6 to TRBJ2-1, with D tentatively TRBD2 (6 bases). Germline CDR1 SGHDT, CDR2 YYEEEE. Between the trimmed V and J ends, which lost 0 bases and 9 bases, there was a span of 10 bases. This CDR3 comprises 13 residues. Here the CDR3 reads CASSLGRATEQFF. The DNA of the CDR3 is TGTGCCAGCAGCTTGGGGAGGGCAACTGAGCAGTTCTTC.

This clone was recorded a few times. The CDR3 DNA reads as TGTGCCAGCAGCCTCCCAGACAGCTCCTACGAGCAGTACTTC. This translates into CASSLPDSSYEQYF. The rearrangement joins TRBV6-6 to TRBJ2-7; D is possibly TRBD1 (5 bases). V shed 6 bases and J shed 0 bases, with 12 bases lying between them. This CDR3 is built from 14 residues. Germline CDR1 reads MNHNY; CDR2 reads SVGAGI (reference sequence).

The count of this clone is one. The chain employs TRBV6-1 and TRBJ2-3, with a tentative D call TRBD2 (6 bases). Per germline, CDR1 MNHNS and CDR2 SASEGT. This CDR3 has 14 residues. Trimming pared 2 bases from V and 6 bases from J, leaving 12 bases between. CDR3 residues: CASSERRVMDTQYF. The CDR3 DNA is TGTGCCAGCAGTGAAAGGAGGGTTATGGATACGCAGTATTTT.

This rearrangement joins TRBV5-1 to TRBJ1-4; possible D gene TRBD1, 5 bases. There are 15 residues in the CDR3. The V gene lost 4 bases and the J gene lost 0 bases, with 10 bases spanning the gap. CDR1 and CDR2 from the germline V gene are SGHRS and YFSETQ. The CDR3 DNA follows: TGCGCCAGCAGCATACAGGATTCAACTAATGAAAAACTGTTTTTT. Its protein is CASSIQDSTNEKLFF.

The chain has TRBV5-1 and TRBJ2-7, with 7 nucleotides matching TRBD2. The CDR3 extends over 15 amino acids. V shed 2 bases and J 0 bases; nucleotides not matched to a gene: 5. Germline V CDR1 and CDR2: SGHRS, YFSETQ. CDR3 protein: CASSFTGLSSYEQYF. The CDR3 DNA reads TGCGCCAGCAGCTTCACGGGACTAAGCTCCTACGAGCAGTACTTC.

This chain joins TRBV5-4 and TRBJ2-3, with 9 positions matching TRBD2. CDR1 is SGHNT and CDR2 is YYREEE in the germline V gene (reference sequence). V lost 4 bases, J lost 4 bases, and 16 bases stayed unmatched. The CDR3 is 18 amino acids. The CDR3 region has the DNA TGTGCCAGCAGCCCCAAGACCGGCGGGACTAGCTCCCCAGATACGCAGTATTTT. Protein product: CASSPKTGGTSSPDTQYF.

The chain carries TRBV28 and TRBJ1-4; no reliable D call. Per germline, CDR1 MDHEN and CDR2 SYDVKM. Trimming cost V 7 bases and J 4 bases, with 10 bases left between them. This CDR3 contains 13 residues. CDR3 coding DNA: TGTGCCAGCATTAGGACCTATAATGAAAAACTGTTTTTT. Translating gives CASIRTYNEKLFF.

V and J are TRBV28 and TRBJ2-2; D is uncertain. Trimming removed 2 bases at V and 6 bases at J, with 10 bases between. This CDR3 has 14 amino acids. In germline, CDR1 is MDHEN, CDR2 SYDVKM. CDR3 DNA: TGTGCCAGCAGTTTAAGGCCCGAGGCCGGGGAGCTGTTTTTT. Its protein product is CASSLRPEAGELFF.

This chain connects TRBV5-1 to TRBJ2-7; D possibly uses TRBD1 or TRBD2 (5 bases each). CDR3 length: 13 residues. V lost 2 bases, J lost 5 bases, and 11 bases lay in between. CDR1 is SGHRS, CDR2 YFSETQ, per germline. Here the CDR3 DNA reads TGCGCCAGCAGCTTTGGGGGATTGAACGAGCAGTACTTC. This sequence encodes CASSFGGLNEQYF.

The chain uses TRBV7-9 and TRBJ2-1; D not certain. The CDR3 runs 14 residues. Trimming took 0 bases from V and 10 from J, leaving 13 bases between them. The germline V gene has CDR1 SEHNR and CDR2 FQNEAQ (reference sequence). DNA of the CDR3: TGTGCCAGCAGCTTAGCCCTCTCCGTGAGGGAGCAGTTCTTC. It specifies CASSLALSVREQFF.

V and J are TRBV5-1 and TRBJ1-5; D is unclear. This CDR3 region has 15 residues. The V gene's germline CDR1 is SGHRS and CDR2 YFSETQ. The ends were cut back, 1 base at V and 4 bases at J, with 12 bases in the middle. DNA for the CDR3: TGCGCCAGCAGCTTGAATAATCCCATGAATCAGCCCCAGCATTTT. Protein sequence: CASSLNNPMNQPQHF.

This clone has only one observation. The V and J genes are TRBV28 and TRBJ1-5; maybe TRBD1 (5 bases). This CDR3 has 14 residues. CDR1 and CDR2 (germline): MDHEN, SYDVKM. Between the trimmed V and J ends, which lost 6 bases and 7 bases, there was a span of 16 bases. The CDR3 DNA sequence: TGTGCCAGCAGAACCGGGACGCCCGCGCAGCCCCAGCATTTT. Protein: CASRTGTPAQPQHF.

This chain links TRBV2 with TRBJ2-7, with D unresolved. V was clipped by 0 bases and J by 2 bases, with 14 bases between them. The germline V gene encodes CDR1 SNHLY and CDR2 FYNNEI. The CDR3 runs 16 residues. The CDR3 DNA sequence: TGTGCCAGCAGTGAAGCCCCGAGGCGTCAGACCTACGAGCAGTACTTC. It specifies CASSEAPRRQTYEQYF.

This chain links TRBV4-1 with TRBJ2-7; D is undetermined. Between the trimmed V and J ends, which lost 4 bases and 2 bases, there was a span of 9 bases. In germline, CDR1 is MGHRA, CDR2 YSYEKL. The CDR3 loop spans 13 amino acids. Here the CDR3 DNA reads TGCGCCAGCAGCCGGAGTAACCCCTACGAGCAGTACTTC. It yields the protein CASSRSNPYEQYF.

Regarding this clone: Within the sample, other DNA sequences also encode this same CDR3. V usage is TRBV11-3 and J usage is TRBJ1-1; TRBD1 aligns across 10 bases. The germline V gene has CDR1 SGHNT and CDR2 YENEEA. With V trimmed by 1 base and J by 4 bases, 0 bases remained unmatched. CDR3 length equals 14 residues. In nucleotides, the CDR3 is TGTGCCAGCAGCTTAGGACAGGGGGCCACTGAAGCTTTCTTT. It encodes CASSLGQGATEAFF.